One sample yielded the 30 T cell receptor beta chains listed below, sequenced in a study of blood T cell repertoires in COVID-19. Measured with immunoSEQ multiplex PCR; TCRdb has only the in-frame clones, and not every one. This table has approximately 220,000 clones, about nine tenths appearing once. Specimen: peripheral blood. These receptors came from a man between 45 and 60 years old with acute or convalescent COVID-19.

The gene calls are TRBV7-9 and TRBJ1-2; possibly TRBD1 for D (5 bases). V dropped 10 bases and J dropped 0 bases, with 15 bases sitting between them. The germline V gene has CDR1 SEHNR and CDR2 FQNEAQ (reference sequence). The CDR3 totals 14 residues. CDR3 region: CATLGVPPNYGYTF. DNA for the CDR3: TGTGCCACCCTAGGGGTTCCCCCTAACTATGGCTACACCTTC.

V is TRBV27 and J is TRBJ1-2, with 11 bases fitting TRBD1. Germline loops: CDR1 MNHEY, CDR2 SMNVEV (reference sequence). This CDR3 has 18 residues. Unmatched junction bases numbered 18, after V lost 4 bases and J lost 8 bases. CDR3 in DNA: TGTGCCAGCAGTTCCTGGACAGGGGGCGGCCACAAATCCCTGGGCTACACCTTC. The encoded protein is CASSSWTGGGHKSLGYTF.

CDR3 DNA: TGTGCCAGCAGTAGGGACAGTTTATTCTACGAGCAGTACTTC. Residues: CASSRDSLFYEQYF. The chain uses TRBV27 and TRBJ2-7, with 7 bases matching TRBD1. Germline loops: CDR1 MNHEY, CDR2 SMNVEV (reference sequence). The CDR3 spans 14 residues. Losses at the gene ends were 5 bases for V and 3 bases for J; bases not matched to a gene: 7.

CDR3 coding DNA: TGCGCCAGCAGCCGGGCGGGGGACTACGAGCAGTACTTC. Its protein is CASSRAGDYEQYF. V usage is TRBV5-1 and J usage is TRBJ2-7, with 7 positions matching TRBD2. This CDR3 is built from 13 residues. J lost 3 bases, V lost 4 bases, and 4 bases had no gene match. CDR1 SGHRS and CDR2 YFSETQ come from the germline V gene. Full variable domain (outside the CDR3, taken from reference TRBV5-1 and TRBJ2-7): KAGVTQTPRYLIKTRGQQVTLSCSPISGHRSVSWYQQTPGQGLQFLFEYFSETQRNKGNFPGRFSGRQFSNSRSEMNVSTLELGDSALYLCASSRAGDYEQYFGPGTRLTVT.

The chain employs TRBV6-5 and TRBJ1-3; D gene uncertain. The V and J ends lost 7 bases and 4 bases respectively, with 11 bases between them. The CDR3 has 13 residues. Germline lookup yields CDR1 MNHEY and CDR2 SVGAGI. In DNA form, the CDR3 reads TGTGCCAGCAATTCTCCGGTAGGAAACACCATATATTTT. Its translation is CASNSPVGNTIYF.

This sequence joins TRBV6-5 and TRBJ1-3, with TRBD1 matching over 7 bases. The V segment lost 7 bases and the J segment 2 bases; nucleotides outside the gene matches: 5. The CDR3 contains 14 residues. The germline gives CDR1 MNHEY, CDR2 SVGAGI. For the CDR3, the DNA is TGTGCCAGCATGCCAGGGGGAACTGGAAACACCATATATTTT. Its protein product is CASMPGGTGNTIYF.

The rearrangement uses TRBV7-2 and TRBJ2-1; D is perhaps TRBD1 (8 bases). Germline V gives CDR1 SGHTA, CDR2 FQGNSA. The CDR3 contains 15 residues. The V end was cut by 4 bases, the J end by 6 bases, with 16 bases between. CDR3 loop: CASSSQGGHGNEQFF. CDR3 bases: TGTGCCAGCAGCTCACAGGGGGGGCACGGCAATGAGCAGTTCTTC.

In this sample, this clone turned up once. The chain recombines TRBV3-1 (or the pseudogene TRBV3-2) with TRBJ1-2; D might be TRBD1 (6 bases). Germline lookup yields CDR1 LGHDT and CDR2 YNNKEL (reference sequence). The ends were cut back, 5 bases at V and 5 bases at J, with 15 bases in the middle. This CDR3 comprises 14 residues. The CDR3 here is CASSRGGGVYGYTF. CDR3 bases: TGTGCCAGCAGCAGAGGGGGGGGAGTTTATGGCTACACCTTC.

The chain recombines TRBV7-6 with TRBJ2-3; 10 bases fit TRBD2. This CDR3 is built from 17 residues. Germline loops: CDR1 SGHVS, CDR2 FNYEAQ. Trimming removed 5 bases from V and 2 bases from J; junction bases left unmatched: 10. The CDR3 loop reads CASSVSGTSEDTDTQYF. In DNA, the CDR3 is TGTGCCAGCAGCGTATCCGGGACTAGCGAGGACACAGATACGCAGTATTTT.

The V call is TRBV7-2, the J call TRBJ1-5, with TRBD1 matching 7 bases. This CDR3 is 14 amino acids long. Trimming at V came to 5 bases and at J to 11 bases, leaving 12 bases not matched to a gene. The germline V gene encodes CDR1 SGHTA and CDR2 FQGNSA. The CDR3 is CASSLGQVHPTQHF. The CDR3 region has the DNA TGTGCCAGCAGCCTCGGACAGGTCCACCCGACCCAGCATTTT.

This clone was recorded a few times. The chain has TRBV5-6 and TRBJ2-7; weak D call: TRBD1 (5 bases). CDR1 and CDR2 (germline): SGHDT, YYEEEE. The V gene lost 1 base and the J gene lost 0 bases, with 14 bases spanning the gap. This CDR3 region has 16 residues. For the CDR3, the DNA is TGTGCCAGCAGCTTGAATCTGGGGCGAATCTCCTACGAGCAGTACTTC. Its translation: CASSLNLGRISYEQYF.

The gene calls are TRBV5-8 and TRBJ2-1, with 10 bases that match TRBD1. Per germline, CDR1 SGHTS and CDR2 YDEGEE. V lost 6 bases, J lost 3 bases, and 9 bases stayed unmatched. The length of the CDR3 is 16 residues. The DNA of the CDR3 is TGTGCCAGCACCACGGGGACAGGGGCGCTCTACAATGAGCAGTTCTTC. Its translation: CASTTGTGALYNEQFF.

The V gene is TRBV5-1, the J gene TRBJ2-5; D is perhaps TRBD2 (7 bases). Germline values: CDR1 SGHRS, CDR2 YFSETQ. The ends were cut back, 3 bases at V and 5 bases at J, with 14 bases in the middle. The CDR3 is made up of 14 amino acids. CDR3 DNA: TGCGCCAGCAGCTCCCTGGGGGGGCAGGAGACCCAGTACTTC. It specifies CASSSLGGQETQYF.

This clone was picked up a small number of times. The rearrangement uses TRBV5-5 and TRBJ1-1; D ambiguous. This CDR3 is built from 14 residues. Germline V gene data show CDR1 as SGHKS and CDR2 as YYEKEE (reference sequence). Trimming pared 4 bases from V and 2 bases from J, leaving 12 bases between. CDR3 sequence reads: CASSHVSGNTEAFF. In DNA, the CDR3 is TGTGCCAGCAGCCACGTCTCCGGTAACACTGAAGCTTTCTTT.

The rearrangement joins TRBV6-5 to TRBJ1-6, with a tentative D call TRBD1 (6 bases). Trimming took off 2 bases at V and 9 bases at J, with 14 bases between the two ends. The V gene's germline CDR1 is MNHEY and CDR2 SVGAGI. The CDR3 is made up of 15 amino acids. CDR3 sequence (DNA): TGTGCCAGCAGTTACGTGGGGGGGGCTACTTCACCCCTCCACTTT. Encoded protein: CASSYVGGATSPLHF.

V usage is TRBV7-2 and J usage is TRBJ1-6; the D is unclear. Germline-derived CDR1 and CDR2 are SGHTA and FQGNSA. The V end lost 5 bases, the J end lost 10 bases, and 9 bases lay between the germline ends. The CDR3 is 12 amino acids. As DNA, the CDR3 is TGTGCCAGCAGCCCCCGAAGCTCACCCCTCCACTTT. It translates to CASSPRSSPLHF.

The V call is TRBV28, the J call TRBJ2-7, with a possible D match to TRBD2 (6 bases). V lost 4 bases, J lost 9 bases, and 19 bases lay in between. The CDR3 runs to 14 residues. The V gene's germline CDR1 is MDHEN and CDR2 SYDVKM. CDR3 nucleotides: TGTGCCAGCAGTTCCGGGGGACGGGCCCGCGGGCAGTACTTC. Translated: CASSSGGRARGQYF.

This clone showed up just once. This chain uses TRBV18 with TRBJ1-5; unclear D gene. Germline assignment: CDR1 KGHSH and CDR2 LQKENI. The CDR3 spans 12 residues. V lost 4 bases and J 1 base, leaving 2 bases between the germline ends. The CDR3, as DNA: TGTGCCAGCTCACTAAGCAATCAGCCCCAGCATTTT. Its protein is CASSLSNQPQHF.

This clone was seen only once. The chain links TRBV5-1 to TRBJ1-2, with 8 bases identical to TRBD1. Trimming at V came to 4 bases and at J to 2 bases, leaving 16 bases not matched to a gene. This CDR3 spans 18 amino acids. The germline gives CDR1 SGHRS, CDR2 YFSETQ. CDR3 residues: CASSVGDRTGRRNYGYTF. Written as DNA, the CDR3 is TGCGCCAGCAGCGTAGGTGACCGGACAGGGAGAAGGAACTATGGCTACACCTTC.

The genes are TRBV19 and TRBJ1-5; 11 nucleotides match TRBD1. With V trimmed by 4 bases and J by 1 base, 3 bases remained unmatched. The CDR3 contains 16 residues. Germline V gene data show CDR1 as LNHDA and CDR2 as SQIVND (reference sequence). The CDR3 loop is CASSRGTGGSNQPQHF. In DNA form, the CDR3 reads TGTGCCAGTAGTAGAGGGACAGGGGGAAGCAATCAGCCCCAGCATTTT. Together with reference TRBV19 and TRBJ1-5, the CDR3 gives the full variable domain: DGGITQSPKYLFRKEGQNVTLSCEQNLNHDAMYWYRQDPGQGLRLIYYSQIVNDFQKGDIAEGYSVSREKKESFPLTVTSAQKNPTAFYLCASSRGTGGSNQPQHFGDGTRLSIL.

The chain recombines TRBV5-1 with TRBJ2-1; D unresolved. V lost 3 bases and J 10 bases, leaving 8 bases between the germline ends. The CDR3 has 11 amino acids. In germline, CDR1 is SGHRS, CDR2 YFSETQ. The DNA for the CDR3 is TGCGCCAGCAGCTCACCGCGGGAGCAGTTCTTC. Translated: CASSSPREQFF. The complete variable domain, with remaining parts taken from reference TRBV5-1 and TRBJ2-1, reads KAGVTQTPRYLIKTRGQQVTLSCSPISGHRSVSWYQQTPGQGLQFLFEYFSETQRNKGNFPGRFSGRQFSNSRSEMNVSTLELGDSALYLCASSSPREQFFGPGTRLTVL.

In nucleotides, the CDR3 is TGTGCCAGCAGTGAACAGGGGGAATTGGTTCGGTCACCCCTCCACTTT. Encoded protein: CASSEQGELVRSPLHF. The rearrangement uses TRBV6-1 and TRBJ1-6; TRBD1 aligns across 7 bases. The CDR3 totals 16 residues. CDR1 and CDR2 from the germline V gene are MNHNS and SASEGT. Trimming removed 2 bases from V and 10 bases from J; junction bases left unmatched: 11.

This clone was seen only a few times. This chain links TRBV30 with TRBJ1-2; D unresolved. This CDR3 region has 14 residues. The V gene lost 2 bases and the J gene lost 9 bases, with 19 bases spanning the gap. The germline V gene encodes CDR1 GTSNPN and CDR2 SVGIG (reference sequence). CDR3 sequence reads: CAWSPSDLSSSYTF. CDR3 coding DNA: TGTGCCTGGAGTCCCTCGGACTTGTCATCGAGCTACACCTTC.

This chain uses TRBV6-6 with TRBJ1-5, with unresolved D. The CDR3 contains 18 residues. The germline gives CDR1 MNHNY, CDR2 SVGAGI (reference sequence). With 5 bases removed from V and 7 bases from J, the gap between germline ends came to 27 bases. The CDR3 coding sequence is TGTGCCAGCAGTCCCCCCCCGCAGGTTCCACGAACGGGGCAGCCCCAGCATTTT. It is translated as CASSPPPQVPRTGQPQHF.

The J gene is TRBJ1-6, the V gene TRBV3-1 (or the pseudogene TRBV3-2), with 11 nucleotides matching TRBD1. The CDR3 covers 15 residues. Per germline, CDR1 LGHDT and CDR2 YNNKEL (reference sequence). V shed 4 bases, J shed 10 bases, and the junction held 6 bases outside the gene matches. The CDR3 DNA reads as TGTGCCAGCAGCCCGGGACAGGGGGTTACCTCACCCCTCCACTTT. Its protein product is CASSPGQGVTSPLHF.

V is TRBV7-9 and J is TRBJ2-7, with D unclear. Germline CDR1 SEHNR, CDR2 FQNEAQ (reference sequence). Trimming pared 6 bases from V and 3 bases from J, leaving 12 bases between. The CDR3 length is 13 residues. This CDR3 reads CASSSEEYYEQYF. CDR3 nucleotide sequence: TGTGCCAGCAGTTCCGAGGAGTACTACGAGCAGTACTTC.

The V gene is TRBV2, the J gene TRBJ2-7; TRBD2 aligns across 7 bases. J gave up 2 bases and V 4 bases, and 11 bases lay outside the gene matches. This CDR3 has 16 amino acids. In germline, CDR1 is SNHLY, CDR2 FYNNEI. As DNA, the CDR3 is TGTGCCAGCAGTGGGTTGAAGGGGAGGGGACCCTACGAGCAGTACTTC. As protein: CASSGLKGRGPYEQYF.

The chain uses TRBV18 and TRBJ1-2; the match to TRBD1 covers 9 bases. Germline CDR1 reads KGHSH; CDR2 reads LQKENI. J lost 8 bases, V lost 3 bases, and 10 bases had no gene match. The CDR3 has 15 residues. The CDR3 DNA reads TGTGCCAGCTCACCCGACAGGGGGATTGAGGACGGCTACACCTTC. This translates into CASSPDRGIEDGYTF.

The chain links TRBV6-4 to TRBJ1-5; 8 nucleotides align to TRBD1. The J segment lost 2 bases and the V segment lost 3 bases, leaving 18 bases of the junction unmatched. CDR1 is MRHNA, CDR2 SNTAGT, per germline. The CDR3 totals 20 residues. The CDR3 region has the DNA TGTGCCAGCAGTGATCAACGGACAGGGACTTTACCTGAGGGCAATCAGCCCCAGCATTTT. As protein: CASSDQRTGTLPEGNQPQHF.

This chain uses TRBV3-1 (or the pseudogene TRBV3-2) with TRBJ1-1; D is perhaps TRBD1 (5 bases). Trimming pared 3 bases from V and 6 bases from J, leaving 11 bases between. Germline V lookup: CDR1 LGHDT, CDR2 YNNKEL (reference sequence). This CDR3 comprises 13 residues. This chain's CDR3 is CASSQPGGAEAFF. The CDR3 DNA follows: TGTGCCAGCAGCCAGCCGGGGGGAGCTGAAGCTTTCTTT.